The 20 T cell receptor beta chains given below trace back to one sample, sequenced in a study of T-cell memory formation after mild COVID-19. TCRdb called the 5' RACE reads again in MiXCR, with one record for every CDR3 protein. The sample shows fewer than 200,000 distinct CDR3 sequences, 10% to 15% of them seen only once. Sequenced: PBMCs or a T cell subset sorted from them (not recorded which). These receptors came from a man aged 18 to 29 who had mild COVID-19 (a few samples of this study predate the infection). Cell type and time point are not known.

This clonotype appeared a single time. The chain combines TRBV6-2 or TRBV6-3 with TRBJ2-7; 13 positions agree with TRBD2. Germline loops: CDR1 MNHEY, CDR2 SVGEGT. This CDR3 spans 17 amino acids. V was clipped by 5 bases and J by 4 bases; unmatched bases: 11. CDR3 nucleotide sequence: TGTGCCAGCAGTCGGACTAGCGGGGGCGCCAGGGGGTACGAGCAGTACTTC. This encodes CASSRTSGGARGYEQYF.

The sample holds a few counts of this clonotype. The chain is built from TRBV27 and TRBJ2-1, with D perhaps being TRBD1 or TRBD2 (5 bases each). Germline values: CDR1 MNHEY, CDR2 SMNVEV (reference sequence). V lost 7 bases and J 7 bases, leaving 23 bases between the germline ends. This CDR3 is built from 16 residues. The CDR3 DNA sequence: TGTGCCAGCACCCTACACGGGACCCAGGATTGGAATGAGCAGTTCTTC. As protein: CASTLHGTQDWNEQFF.

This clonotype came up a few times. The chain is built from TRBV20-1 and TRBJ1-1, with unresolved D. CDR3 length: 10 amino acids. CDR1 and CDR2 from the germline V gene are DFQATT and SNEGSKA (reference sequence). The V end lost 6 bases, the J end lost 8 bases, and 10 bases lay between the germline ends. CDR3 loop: CSAKRREAFF. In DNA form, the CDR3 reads TGCAGTGCCAAGAGGAGGGAAGCTTTCTTT.

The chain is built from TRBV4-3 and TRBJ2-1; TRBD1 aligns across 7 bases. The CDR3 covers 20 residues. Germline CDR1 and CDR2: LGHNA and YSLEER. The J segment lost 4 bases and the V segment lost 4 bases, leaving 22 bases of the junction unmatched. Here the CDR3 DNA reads TGCGCCAGCAGCCGCAAACTCAGTTCCGGGACAGCGACCAGATACAATGAGCAGTTCTTC. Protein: CASSRKLSSGTATRYNEQFF.

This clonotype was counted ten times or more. CDR3 protein: CASSLVPLPSPLHF. In nucleotides, the CDR3 is TGCGCCAGCAGCTTGGTTCCCCTTCCTTCACCCCTCCACTTT. The rearrangement joins TRBV5-1 to TRBJ1-6; D is undetermined. The length of the CDR3 is 14 residues. Germline CDR1 SGHRS, CDR2 YFSETQ. V was cut by 0 bases and J by 9 bases, with 10 bases left in between.

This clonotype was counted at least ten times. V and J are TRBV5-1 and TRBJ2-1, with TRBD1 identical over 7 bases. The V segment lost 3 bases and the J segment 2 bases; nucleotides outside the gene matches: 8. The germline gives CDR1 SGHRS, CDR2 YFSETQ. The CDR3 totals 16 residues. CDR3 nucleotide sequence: TGCGCCAGCAGCTCTATCCAGGGGGACGCCTACAATGAGCAGTTCTTC. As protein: CASSSIQGDAYNEQFF.

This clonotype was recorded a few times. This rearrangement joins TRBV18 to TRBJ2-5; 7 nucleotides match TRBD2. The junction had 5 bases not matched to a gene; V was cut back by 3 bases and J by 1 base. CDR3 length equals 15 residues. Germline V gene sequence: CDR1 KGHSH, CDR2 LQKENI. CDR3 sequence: CASSPRLAVQETQYF. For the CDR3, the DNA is TGTGCCAGCTCACCGCGGCTAGCGGTCCAAGAGACCCAGTACTTC.

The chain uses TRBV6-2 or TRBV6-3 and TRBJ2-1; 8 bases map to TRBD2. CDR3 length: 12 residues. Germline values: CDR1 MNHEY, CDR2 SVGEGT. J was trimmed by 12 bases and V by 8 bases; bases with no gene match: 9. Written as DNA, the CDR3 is TGTGCCAGCGGCAGTCCGGGGGGGTCGCAGTTCTTC. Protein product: CASGSPGGSQFF.

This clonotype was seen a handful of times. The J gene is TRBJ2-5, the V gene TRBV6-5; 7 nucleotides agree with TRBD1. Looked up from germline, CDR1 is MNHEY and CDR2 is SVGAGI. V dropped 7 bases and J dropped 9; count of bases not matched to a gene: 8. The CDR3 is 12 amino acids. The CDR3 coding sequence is TGTGCCAGCACCGGGGACAGTGAGGCCCAGTACTTC. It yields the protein CASTGDSEAQYF.

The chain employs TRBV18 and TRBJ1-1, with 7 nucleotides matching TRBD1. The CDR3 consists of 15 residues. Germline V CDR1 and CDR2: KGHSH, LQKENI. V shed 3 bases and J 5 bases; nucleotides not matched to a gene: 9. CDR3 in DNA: TGTGCCAGCTCACCGGTAGGGGGCCAGGTAACTGAAGCTTTCTTT. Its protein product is CASSPVGGQVTEAFF.

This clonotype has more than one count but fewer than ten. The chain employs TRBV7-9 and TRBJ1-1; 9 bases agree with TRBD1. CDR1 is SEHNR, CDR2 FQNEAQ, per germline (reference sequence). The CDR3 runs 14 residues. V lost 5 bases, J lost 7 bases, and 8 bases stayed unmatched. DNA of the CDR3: TGTGCCAGCAGCCTAACAGGGGGCGAGGGTGAAGCTTTCTTT. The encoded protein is CASSLTGGEGEAFF.

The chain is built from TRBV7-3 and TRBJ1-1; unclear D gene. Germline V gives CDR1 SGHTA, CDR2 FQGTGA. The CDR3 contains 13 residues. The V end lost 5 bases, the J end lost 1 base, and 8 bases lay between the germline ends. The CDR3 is CASSPHKNTEAFF. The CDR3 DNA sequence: TGTGCCAGCAGCCCGCACAAGAACACTGAAGCTTTCTTT. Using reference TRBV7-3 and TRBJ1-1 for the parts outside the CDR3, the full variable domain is GAGVSQTPSNKVTEKGKYVELRCDPISGHTALYWYRQSLGQGPEFLIYFQGTGAADDSGLPNDRFFAVRPEGSVSTLKIQRTERGDSAVYLCASSPHKNTEAFFGQGTRLTVV.

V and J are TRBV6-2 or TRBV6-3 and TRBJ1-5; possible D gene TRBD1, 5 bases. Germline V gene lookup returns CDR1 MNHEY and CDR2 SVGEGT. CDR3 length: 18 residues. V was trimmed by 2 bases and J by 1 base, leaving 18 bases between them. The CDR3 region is CASSYRIRLAGSNQPQHF. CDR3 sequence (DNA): TGTGCCAGCAGTTACCGGATCCGCCTGGCAGGGAGCAATCAGCCCCAGCATTTT.

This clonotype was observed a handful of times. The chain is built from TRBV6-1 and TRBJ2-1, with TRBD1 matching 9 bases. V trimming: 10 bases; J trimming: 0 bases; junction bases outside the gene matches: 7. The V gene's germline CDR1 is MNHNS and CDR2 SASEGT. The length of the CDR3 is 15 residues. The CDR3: CATGTGLSSYNEQFF. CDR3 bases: TGTGCCACCGGGACAGGGCTAAGCTCCTACAATGAGCAGTTCTTC.

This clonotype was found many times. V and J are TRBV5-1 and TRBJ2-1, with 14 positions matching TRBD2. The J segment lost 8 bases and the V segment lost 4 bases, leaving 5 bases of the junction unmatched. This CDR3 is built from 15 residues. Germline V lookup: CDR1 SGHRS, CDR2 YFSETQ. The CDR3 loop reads CASSRGTSGGDEQFF. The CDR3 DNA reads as TGCGCCAGCAGCCGAGGGACTAGCGGGGGCGATGAGCAGTTCTTC.

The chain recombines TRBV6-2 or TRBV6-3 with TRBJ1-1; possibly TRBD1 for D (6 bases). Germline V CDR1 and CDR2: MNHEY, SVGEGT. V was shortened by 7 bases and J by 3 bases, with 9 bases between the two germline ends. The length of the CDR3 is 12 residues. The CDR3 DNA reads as TGTGCCAGCACGAGGGGGGACACTGAAGCTTTCTTT. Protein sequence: CASTRGDTEAFF.

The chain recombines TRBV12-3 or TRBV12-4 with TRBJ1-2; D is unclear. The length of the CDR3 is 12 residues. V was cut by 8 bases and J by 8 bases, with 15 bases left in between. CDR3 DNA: TGTGCCAGCGAGTCGGGCAGGAACGGCTACACCTTC. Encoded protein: CASESGRNGYTF.

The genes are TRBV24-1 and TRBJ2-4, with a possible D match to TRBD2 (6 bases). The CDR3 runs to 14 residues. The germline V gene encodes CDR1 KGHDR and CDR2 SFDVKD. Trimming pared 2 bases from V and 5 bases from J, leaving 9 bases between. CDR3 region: CATSDWDSENIQYF. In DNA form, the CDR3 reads TGTGCCACCAGTGATTGGGACTCGGAAAACATTCAGTACTTC.

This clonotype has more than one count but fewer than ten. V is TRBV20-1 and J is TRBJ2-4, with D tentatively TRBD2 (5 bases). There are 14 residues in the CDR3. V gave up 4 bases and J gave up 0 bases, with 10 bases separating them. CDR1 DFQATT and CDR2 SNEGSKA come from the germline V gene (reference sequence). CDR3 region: CSATWELAKNIQYF. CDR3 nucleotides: TGCAGTGCTACTTGGGAGCTAGCCAAAAACATTCAGTACTTC.

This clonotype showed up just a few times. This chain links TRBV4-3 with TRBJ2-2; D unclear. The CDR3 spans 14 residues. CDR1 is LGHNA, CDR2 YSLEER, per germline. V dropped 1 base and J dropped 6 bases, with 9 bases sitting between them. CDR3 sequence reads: CASSQGGLPGELFF. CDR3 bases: TGCGCCAGCAGCCAAGGAGGTTTGCCCGGGGAGCTGTTTTTT.